These T cell receptor beta chains were read from a single sample in a study of neurological immune-mediated disorders. Each CDR3 protein gets one entry after TCRdb re-called the 5' RACE reads with MiXCR. The data contain roughly 30,000 distinct CDR3 sequences, more than 6.5% of them singletons. The sequenced sample consisted of PBMCs. These receptors all stem from a woman in her fifties or sixties in good health. CDR3s include the opening cysteine and the closing phenylalanine or tryptophan. Each record gives: CDR3 length, V gene, CDR3 protein.

15 | TRBV20-1 | CSADLWGGSNQPQHF
17 | TRBV20-1 | CSASGTSGRIGGYEQYF
13 | TRBV29-1 | CSVSDRNTDTQYF
14 | TRBV20-1 | CSARGGEGKNIQYF
17 | TRBV5-8 | CASSYQTGMGSYNEQFF
14 | TRBV2 | CASRETGGAYEQYF
14 | TRBV20-1 | CSARDSGGSGEQFF
13 | TRBV10-3 | CAISDGNNQPQHF
16 | TRBV5-1 | CASSSTTGPNTGELFF
13 | TRBV20-1 | CSASAIMNTEAFF
15 | TRBV20-1 | CSASGTAGGSDTQYF
13 | TRBV29-1 | CSVDAAKNTEAFF
15 | TRBV4-1 | CASSQGVGFDEKLFF
14 | TRBV18 | CASSPLGTGHEQYF
15 | TRBV18 | CASSRKNRLPYEQYF